Presented here are 30 T cell receptor beta chains from one specimen sequenced in a study of hypomethylating agent response in myelodysplastic syndrome (dated by TCRdb to the early 2020s). Preparation of the library involved the immunoSEQ multiplex PCR assay. This is the immuneACCESS table as TCRdb keeps it, with only in-frame sequences that have V and J called. A part of the clones is gone; compared with another copy, unresolved V genes explain less than half, and the rest is unexplained. This sample is represented by about 6,000 clones; around four fifths of them were singletons. Around 10% of the sample lies in the top ten. This material consisted of bone marrow, taken before or after starting hypomethylating agent treatment for myelodysplastic syndrome (not recorded which). The receptors here all came from a human donor with myelodysplastic syndrome.

The V call is TRBV12-5, the J call TRBJ1-5; D is uncertain. The CDR3 has 17 amino acids. V lost 1 base to trimming and J lost 0 bases, with 13 bases between them. The germline V gene encodes CDR1 LGHNT and CDR2 FRNRAP. CDR3 sequence: CASGLEVHRYSNQPQHF. The CDR3 DNA follows: TGTGCTAGTGGTTTGGAGGTACACCGGTATAGCAATCAGCCCCAGCATTTT.

This clone was observed a handful of times. This chain joins TRBV7-9 and TRBJ1-2, with a possible D match to TRBD1 (5 bases). Looked up from germline, CDR1 is SEHNR and CDR2 is FQNEAQ (reference sequence). Between the trimmed V and J ends, which lost 0 bases and 6 bases, there was a span of 8 bases. The CDR3 contains 13 residues. The CDR3 DNA follows: TGTGCCAGCAGCTTAGCGTGGGGGAATGGCTACACCTTC. It is translated as CASSLAWGNGYTF.

This chain uses TRBV6-1 with TRBJ2-7; D possibly corresponds to TRBD1 (5 bases). Germline V gene sequence: CDR1 MNHNS, CDR2 SASEGT. Trimming stripped 2 bases from V and 3 bases from J, with 11 bases between. There are 14 residues in the CDR3. The DNA for the CDR3 is TGTGCCAGCAGTGAAACTGGCAGGGACTACGAGCAGTACGTC. Its protein product is CASSETGRDYEQYV.

V gene TRBV19 combines with J gene TRBJ1-2; D possibly corresponds to TRBD1 (6 bases). Trimming cost V 4 bases and J 6 bases, with 12 bases left between them. In germline, CDR1 is LNHDA, CDR2 SQIVND (reference sequence). The CDR3 is 13 residues long. CDR3: CASSTRTDHGYTF. CDR3 in DNA: TGTGCCAGTAGTACCCGGACAGATCATGGCTACACCTTC. The full variable domain, rest sourced from reference TRBV19 and TRBJ1-2, is DGGITQSPKYLFRKEGQNVTLSCEQNLNHDAMYWYRQDPGQGLRLIYYSQIVNDFQKGDIAEGYSVSREKKESFPLTVTSAQKNPTAFYLCASSTRTDHGYTFGSGTRLTVV.

V gene TRBV30 combines with J gene TRBJ2-5, with no clear D. Germline lookup yields CDR1 GTSNPN and CDR2 SVGIG (reference sequence). The V end was cut by 2 bases, the J end by 3 bases, with 10 bases between. This CDR3 spans 13 amino acids. The CDR3 sequence: CAWSFTQEETQYF. The CDR3 DNA reads TGTGCCTGGAGTTTTACCCAGGAAGAGACCCAGTACTTC.

The chain employs TRBV5-1 and TRBJ2-3; D unclear. From germline, CDR1 is SGHRS and CDR2 YFSETQ. Trimming removed 0 bases at V and 0 bases at J, with 8 bases between. There are 15 residues in the CDR3. The CDR3 region is CASSLGRFSTDTQYF. CDR3 nucleotides: TGCGCCAGCAGCTTGGGGCGTTTTAGCACAGATACGCAGTATTTT.

CDR3 sequence: CASGGRYEQYV. CDR3 nucleotide sequence: TGTGCCAGCGGGGGGCGGTACGAGCAGTACGTC. The chain is built from TRBV2 and TRBJ2-7; D is perhaps TRBD1 or TRBD2 (6 bases each). CDR1 is SNHLY and CDR2 is FYNNEI in the germline V gene. The CDR3 has 11 residues. V was trimmed by 8 bases and J by 4 bases, leaving 9 bases between them.

The rearrangement uses TRBV7-3 and TRBJ2-1; TRBD2 might be the D (7 bases). The V end was cut by 5 bases, the J end by 10 bases, with 18 bases between. The CDR3 loop spans 14 amino acids. Germline assignment: CDR1 SGHTA and CDR2 FQGTGA. CDR3 coding DNA: TGTGCCAGCAGCCCTAGGACGGGGGGCCTCGAGCAGTTCTTC. Translated: CASSPRTGGLEQFF. Full variable domain (rest looked up from reference TRBV7-3 and TRBJ2-1): GAGVSQTPSNKVTEKGKYVELRCDPISGHTALYWYRQSLGQGPEFLIYFQGTGAADDSGLPNDRFFAVRPEGSVSTLKIQRTERGDSAVYLCASSPRTGGLEQFFGPGTRLTVL.

This clone was seen only a few times. The chain links TRBV2 to TRBJ2-7, with TRBD1 matching 8 bases. Germline V lookup: CDR1 SNHLY, CDR2 FYNNEI. The CDR3 consists of 12 residues. With V trimmed by 6 bases and J by 5 bases, 3 bases remained unmatched. The CDR3 sequence: CASRDRVDEQYV. In nucleotides, the CDR3 is TGTGCCAGCAGGGACAGGGTTGACGAGCAGTACGTC.

The CDR3 nucleotides are TGTGCCAGCAGCCCCCAAGGTAGGGGAGATACGCAGTATTTT. This sequence encodes CASSPQGRGDTQYF. V and J are TRBV4-2 and TRBJ2-3; perhaps TRBD1 as D (5 bases). The CDR3 is made up of 14 amino acids. V was trimmed by 4 bases and J by 5 bases, leaving 13 bases between them. Germline CDR1 is LGHNA and CDR2 is YNFKEQ.

This chain uses TRBV10-1 with TRBJ2-3, with 7 bases identical to TRBD1. The CDR3 sequence is 13 residues long. V dropped 6 bases and J dropped 2; count of bases not matched to a gene: 2. The V gene's germline CDR1 is WNHNN and CDR2 SYGVQD (reference sequence). CDR3 protein: CASSGTATDTQYF. CDR3 DNA: TGCGCCAGCAGCGGGACAGCCACAGATACGCAGTATTTT.

V is TRBV15 and J is TRBJ2-3; 9 nucleotides match TRBD1. J gave up 1 base and V 2 bases, and 4 bases lay outside the gene matches. Germline CDR1 reads LNHNV; CDR2 reads YYDKDF (reference sequence). The CDR3 loop spans 16 amino acids. This chain's CDR3 is CATSRLTGGGTDTQYF. CDR3 nucleotides: TGTGCCACCAGCAGACTTACAGGGGGCGGCACAGATACGCAGTATTTT.

The chain recombines TRBV19 with TRBJ2-3; D is ambiguous. The V end lost 4 bases, the J end lost 4 bases, and 9 bases lay between the germline ends. Germline values: CDR1 LNHDA, CDR2 SQIVND (reference sequence). The CDR3 is 13 residues long. Written as DNA, the CDR3 is TGTGCCAGTAGTAACCTGGGCGCAGATACGCAGTATTTT. Translated: CASSNLGADTQYF.

The chain carries TRBV20-1 and TRBJ2-1; D not certain. V lost 0 bases and J lost 8, with 5 bases in between. This CDR3 region has 11 residues. Germline V gives CDR1 DFQATT, CDR2 SNEGSKA (reference sequence). CDR3 region: CSARDAHEQFF. The CDR3 DNA sequence: TGCAGTGCTAGAGATGCCCATGAGCAGTTCTTC.

CDR3 DNA sequence: TGCGCCAGCAGCCCAGGGACTAGCGGGGGGTTCGGTGAGCAGTTCTTC. It codes for CASSPGTSGGFGEQFF. V gene TRBV5-1 combines with J gene TRBJ2-1; 15 bases match TRBD2. CDR3 size: 16 residues. The germline V gene has CDR1 SGHRS and CDR2 YFSETQ. Trimming took 4 bases from V and 9 from J; bases not matched to a gene: 8.

This chain links TRBV19 with TRBJ2-7; the D gene could be TRBD1 or TRBD2 (6 bases each). CDR3 size: 15 residues. V lost 3 bases and J 3 bases, leaving 15 bases between the germline ends. CDR1 LNHDA and CDR2 SQIVND come from the germline V gene (reference sequence). In nucleotides, the CDR3 is TGTGCCAGTAGTATTCGGCCGGGGGCAAGCTACGAGCAGTACTTC. Its translation: CASSIRPGASYEQYF.

The chain joins TRBV12-2 to TRBJ1-5; the D call of TRBD1 is as the table states it, not checked on the DNA. TRBV12-2 corresponds to a pseudogene. The CDR3 extends over 12 amino acids. The CDR3 sequence is CASRFKNQPQHF. CDR3 nucleotide sequence: TGTGCAAGTCGCTTCAAAAATCAGCCCCAGCATTTT.

The CDR3 loop reads CASSGLRQGSSNEQFF. DNA of the CDR3: TGTGCCAGCAGTGGTCTAAGGCAGGGGTCTAGCAATGAGCAGTTCTTC. The gene calls are TRBV2 and TRBJ2-1; D is perhaps TRBD1 (6 bases). Trimming removed 4 bases at V and 6 bases at J, with 19 bases between. The CDR3 loop spans 16 amino acids. Germline-derived CDR1 and CDR2 are SNHLY and FYNNEI.

The rearrangement joins TRBV15 to TRBJ1-1; TRBD1 agrees at 10 bases. The V segment lost 3 bases and the J segment 4 bases; nucleotides outside the gene matches: 5. CDR3 length equals 15 residues. Germline-derived CDR1 and CDR2 are LNHNV and YYDKDF (reference sequence). CDR3 coding DNA: TGTGCCACCAGCAGTAGACAGGGGGCGAGCACTGAAGCTTTCTTT. Protein product: CATSSRQGASTEAFF.

V gene TRBV4-1 combines with J gene TRBJ1-1; no reliable D call. The germline V gene has CDR1 MGHRA and CDR2 YSYEKL. This CDR3 has 13 amino acids. V dropped 0 bases and J dropped 2 bases, with 4 bases sitting between them. DNA for the CDR3: TGCGCCAGCAGCCAAGATTTAAACACTGAAGCTTTCTTT. As protein: CASSQDLNTEAFF.

The chain employs TRBV5-4 and TRBJ1-2, with unresolved D. The CDR3 has 15 residues. V shed 4 bases and J shed 2 bases, with 15 bases lying between them. The germline V gene has CDR1 SGHNT and CDR2 YYREEE (reference sequence). As DNA, the CDR3 is TGTGCCAGCAGCCCCAAGGGCGGTGGGAACTATGGCTACACCTTC. As protein: CASSPKGGGNYGYTF.

This chain uses TRBV9 with TRBJ2-1, with no clear D. Germline CDR1 is SGDLS and CDR2 is YYNGEE. V was clipped by 1 base and J by 2 bases, with 7 bases between them. The CDR3 sequence is 14 residues long. CDR3 in DNA: TGTGCCAGCAGCGTAAGCGTAACCTACAATGAGCAGTTCTTC. Translating gives CASSVSVTYNEQFF.

This chain joins TRBV27 and TRBJ1-2; 9 bases agree with TRBD1. Germline assignment: CDR1 MNHEY and CDR2 SMNVEV (reference sequence). The CDR3 is made up of 17 amino acids. The V and J ends lost 5 bases and 4 bases, in that order; junction bases with no gene match: 14. The chain's CDR3 is CASSPRQGVGVGYGYTF. The CDR3 coding sequence is TGTGCCAGCAGTCCTCGACAGGGGGTGGGAGTTGGCTATGGCTACACCTTC.

The chain links TRBV19 to TRBJ1-2; D possibly corresponds to TRBD1 (5 bases). Trimming removed 6 bases from V and 6 bases from J, with 17 bases in between. Germline CDR1 reads LNHDA; CDR2 reads SQIVND (reference sequence). CDR3 length: 14 amino acids. CDR3 sequence reads: CASSLGGFRDGYTF. The CDR3 DNA sequence: TGTGCCAGTAGCCTCGGGGGGTTCAGGGATGGCTACACCTTC.

J is TRBJ1-1 and V is TRBV19, with 9 bases identical to TRBD1. Germline V gene lookup returns CDR1 LNHDA and CDR2 SQIVND (reference sequence). Trimming cost V 7 bases and J 1 base; bases outside gene matches: 7. The length of the CDR3 is 15 residues. In DNA form, the CDR3 reads TGTGCCAGTAAGCCGGGACAGGGTACGAACACTGAAGCTTTCTTT. Translation gives CASKPGQGTNTEAFF.

The chain joins TRBV5-4 to TRBJ2-7; 7 nucleotides match TRBD2. The trim removed 2 bases at V and 1 base at J, leaving 6 bases unmatched. The CDR3 is made up of 15 amino acids. Germline V gene sequence: CDR1 SGHNT, CDR2 YYREEE (reference sequence). CDR3 nucleotide sequence: TGTGCCAGCAGCTTCGGGGGAGGGCCTTCCTACGAGCAGTACTTC. Translating gives CASSFGGGPSYEQYF.

The chain links TRBV5-1 to TRBJ2-1; D remains unclear. Germline lookup yields CDR1 SGHRS and CDR2 YFSETQ. Trimming pared 4 bases from V and 0 bases from J, leaving 11 bases between. This CDR3 is built from 15 residues. CDR3 nucleotides: TGCGCCAGCAGCCCGGACGGTGGCTCCTACAATGAGCAGTTCTTC. This encodes CASSPDGGSYNEQFF.

The V gene is TRBV4-2, the J gene TRBJ1-6; D may be TRBD1 (5 bases). Trimming removed 1 base at V and 6 bases at J, with 10 bases between. In germline, CDR1 is LGHNA, CDR2 YNFKEQ. The CDR3 runs to 15 residues. CDR3 sequence (DNA): TGTGCCAGCAGCCAAGGCCGGGACGGTAATTCACCCCTCCACTTT. Its translation: CASSQGRDGNSPLHF.

The chain joins TRBV19 to TRBJ1-3; D remains ambiguous. V lost 4 bases to trimming and J lost 0 bases, with 7 bases between them. In germline, CDR1 is LNHDA, CDR2 SQIVND (reference sequence). This CDR3 is 14 amino acids long. The CDR3 protein is CASSNPGSGNTIYF. CDR3 coding DNA: TGTGCCAGTAGTAACCCAGGCTCTGGAAACACCATATATTTT.

This clone was seen only a few times. The chain couples TRBV19 to TRBJ1-5, with D perhaps matching TRBD1 (5 bases). With 0 bases removed from V and 5 bases from J, the gap between germline ends came to 11 bases. Germline loops: CDR1 LNHDA, CDR2 SQIVND (reference sequence). CDR3 length: 15 amino acids. The CDR3 coding sequence is TGTGCCAGTAGTATAGAGGGACTGGATTATCAGCCCCAGCATTTT. This codes for CASSIEGLDYQPQHF.